Presented here are 8 T cell receptor beta chains from one specimen sequenced in a study of blood T cell repertoires in COVID-19. The assay was immunoSEQ multiplex PCR, and TCRdb's table has in-frame clones only and misses some. This table holds about 26,000 clones, about 92% found once. Sequencing was carried out using peripheral blood. The receptors come from a human donor in a cohort sampled during active COVID-19.

The chain couples TRBV11-3 to TRBJ2-1; 12 nucleotides align to TRBD2. The CDR3 loop spans 15 amino acids. Trimming at V came to 3 bases and at J to 4 bases, leaving 1 base not matched to a gene. Germline lookup yields CDR1 SGHNT and CDR2 YENEEA. CDR3 region: CASSFLAGGYNEQFF. The CDR3 DNA follows: TGTGCCAGCAGCTTCCTAGCGGGGGGGTACAATGAGCAGTTCTTC.

The chain links TRBV7-2 to TRBJ2-3; TRBD1 aligns across 7 bases. Unmatched junction bases numbered 11, after V lost 4 bases and J lost 4 bases. CDR3 length equals 16 residues. From germline, CDR1 is SGHTA and CDR2 FQGNSA. This CDR3 is CASSSQTGLKADTQYF. The CDR3 nucleotides read TGTGCCAGCAGCTCCCAGACAGGGTTAAAGGCAGATACGCAGTATTTT.

This chain joins TRBV2 and TRBJ1-6; TRBD1 matches at 7 bases. Germline V gene lookup returns CDR1 SNHLY and CDR2 FYNNEI. Trimming cost V 6 bases and J 7 bases; bases outside gene matches: 6. The CDR3 runs to 14 residues. The CDR3 protein is CASRAGGRNSPLHF. The CDR3 DNA is TGTGCCAGCAGGGCAGGGGGTCGGAATTCACCCCTCCACTTT. Using reference TRBV2 and TRBJ1-6 for the parts outside the CDR3, the full variable domain is EPEVTQTPSHQVTQMGQEVILRCVPISNHLYFYWYRQILGQKVEFLVSFYNNEISEKSEIFDDQFSVERPDGSNFTLKIRSTKLEDSAMYFCASRAGGRNSPLHFGNGTRLTVT.

The V gene is TRBV7-8, the J gene TRBJ1-5; D remains unclear. CDR3 size: 14 residues. CDR1 SGHVS and CDR2 FQNEAQ come from the germline V gene. The V and J ends lost 1 base and 4 bases respectively, with 8 bases between them. Written as DNA, the CDR3 is TGTGCCAGCAGCTTAGTTCACGGTAATCAGCCCCAGCATTTT. Amino acids: CASSLVHGNQPQHF.

The chain carries TRBV3-1 (or the pseudogene TRBV3-2) and TRBJ2-4, with D tentatively TRBD2 (5 bases). The CDR3 covers 17 residues. Germline V lookup: CDR1 LGHDT, CDR2 YNNKEL (reference sequence). The V end lost 0 bases, the J end lost 1 base, and 13 bases lay between the germline ends. The CDR3 region is CASSQEDGLRAKNIQYF. The CDR3, as DNA: TGTGCCAGCAGCCAAGAGGACGGACTGCGGGCCAAAAACATTCAGTACTTC.

This chain uses TRBV27 with TRBJ2-6; 7 positions match TRBD1. CDR1 and CDR2 from the germline V gene are MNHEY and SMNVEV (reference sequence). The CDR3 has 17 residues. With 6 bases clipped from V and 1 base from J, the junction kept 9 bases outside the gene matches. DNA of the CDR3: TGTGCCAGCAGGGGACAGTGGGGAATATCTGGGGCCAACGTCCTGACTTTC. Protein product: CASRGQWGISGANVLTF.

This chain links TRBV5-5 with TRBJ1-1; weak D call: TRBD1 (5 bases). Looked up from germline, CDR1 is SGHKS and CDR2 is YYEKEE (reference sequence). Trimming shortened V by 6 bases and J by 1 base, and 10 bases separated the two germline ends. The CDR3 totals 13 residues. CDR3 bases: TGTGCCAGCACTCAACAGGAGAACACTGAAGCTTTCTTT. This sequence encodes CASTQQENTEAFF.

V is TRBV4-2 and J is TRBJ2-7; TRBD2 matches at 13 bases. The germline V gene has CDR1 LGHNA and CDR2 YNFKEQ. This CDR3 has 17 amino acids. After removal of 2 bases from V and 2 bases from J, the junction contained 6 bases not matched to a gene. This CDR3 is CASSQLGTSGTTYEQYF. CDR3 DNA sequence: TGTGCCAGCAGCCAACTCGGGACTAGCGGGACTACCTACGAGCAGTACTTC.